The source of this TCR beta chain is a study of shared clonotypes between healthy human individuals. Unsorted samples used approximately 87 million PBMCs for genomic DNA. As concerns this clone: At one of its ends the junction is not consistent with the germline gene, which may arise from a read error.

Profiled with immunoSEQ multiplex PCR; TCRdb holds only in-frame clones, not every one. The sample shows a few hundred thousand clones, roughly four fifths of them seen only once. This receptor was obtained from a woman in her 40s in good health. Some clones in this sample may be carry-over from other donors' samples. Sequenced sample: PBMCs.

The CDR3 protein is CASCLAGSSDTQYF. The CDR3 DNA sequence: TGTGCCAGCTGTTTAGCGGGAAGCTCTGATACGCAGTATTTT. The chain uses TRBV27 and TRBJ2-3, with 8 bases identical to TRBD2. The CDR3 runs 14 residues. Looked up from germline, CDR1 is MNHEY and CDR2 is SMNVEV (reference sequence).